Presented here are 29 T cell receptor beta chains from one specimen sequenced in a study of OX40 agonist ivuxolimab in advanced cancers. The data were produced by immunoSEQ multiplex PCR, yet TCRdb's version contains in-frame clones alone and is incomplete. In the table there are 39,000 or so clones, roughly 90% of which are singletons. This sample comprised CD4+ or CD8+ T cells sorted from blood, obtained in a trial of the OX40 agonist ivuxolimab. All receptors come from an adult with an advanced solid tumor such as melanoma, head and neck, liver or kidney cancer.

The chain recombines TRBV29-1 with TRBJ1-2, with a possible D match to TRBD1 (5 bases). Germline V gives CDR1 SQVTM, CDR2 ANQGSEA. The CDR3 loop spans 13 amino acids. Trimming pared 4 bases from V and 2 bases from J, leaving 11 bases between. The CDR3 DNA reads as TGCAGCGTTGTACGGTGGGGGAACTATGGCTACACCTTC. This gives the protein CSVVRWGNYGYTF.

The chain employs TRBV5-1 and TRBJ1-3; no reliable D call. Trimming took off 0 bases at V and 4 bases at J, with 11 bases between the two ends. Germline-derived CDR1 and CDR2 are SGHRS and YFSETQ. The length of the CDR3 is 15 residues. The CDR3 DNA follows: TGCGCCAGCAGCTTGGATGGGGTTCTCGGAAACACCATATATTTT. This sequence encodes CASSLDGVLGNTIYF.

The J gene is TRBJ1-5, the V gene TRBV2; D might be TRBD1 (5 bases). The CDR3 runs 17 residues. Trimming cost V 2 bases and J 6 bases, with 20 bases left between them. Germline CDR1 and CDR2: SNHLY and FYNNEI. The CDR3 region has the DNA TGTGCCAGCAGTGAAAGGGGAAGGGCAGTCTGGATTCAGCCCCAGCATTTT. Translation: CASSERGRAVWIQPQHF.

The chain links TRBV7-2 to TRBJ2-2; D is uncertain. Trimming took 3 bases from V and 4 from J, leaving 12 bases between them. Germline CDR1 is SGHTA and CDR2 is FQGNSA. The length of the CDR3 is 15 residues. As DNA, the CDR3 is TGTGCCAGCAGCTTGTCTACCTTACCCACCGGGGAGCTGTTTTTT. This sequence encodes CASSLSTLPTGELFF.

This chain connects TRBV5-4 to TRBJ1-1; possible D gene TRBD1, 5 bases. This CDR3 has 13 amino acids. Germline V gives CDR1 SGHNT, CDR2 YYREEE (reference sequence). Between the trimmed V and J ends, which lost 2 bases and 8 bases, there was a span of 13 bases. CDR3: CASSLRDGTEAFF. The CDR3 DNA sequence: TGTGCCAGCAGCTTAAGGGATGGGACCGAAGCTTTCTTT. The entire variable domain, with the rest obtained from reference TRBV5-4 and TRBJ1-1, is as follows: ETGVTQSPTHLIKTRGQQVTLRCSSQSGHNTVSWYQQALGQGPQFIFQYYREEENGRGNFPPRFSGLQFPNYSSELNVNALELDDSALYLCASSLRDGTEAFFGQGTRLTVV.

CDR3 sequence: CASSLVGDTQYF. The CDR3 nucleotides are TGTGCCAGCAGCCTAGTAGGGGATACGCAGTATTTT. The chain couples TRBV9 to TRBJ2-3; no reliable D call. Germline V gene data show CDR1 as SGDLS and CDR2 as YYNGEE. The V gene lost 4 bases and the J gene lost 6 bases, with 9 bases spanning the gap. The CDR3 consists of 12 residues.

CDR3 region: CASSQDRMDGYTF. In nucleotides, the CDR3 is TGCGCCAGCAGCCAAGATCGGATGGATGGCTACACCTTC. The chain uses TRBV4-3 and TRBJ1-2; D not certain. The CDR3 length is 13 residues. Trimming removed 0 bases from V and 6 bases from J, with 8 bases in between. Germline values: CDR1 LGHNA, CDR2 YSLEER.

On this clone: In this CDR3 the conserved last residue, phenylalanine or tryptophan, is missing, so a read error is likely. This chain connects TRBV6-5 to TRBJ1-2; tentatively, D is TRBD1 (6 bases). Per germline, CDR1 MNHEY and CDR2 SVGAGI. V was trimmed by 0 bases and J by 7 bases, leaving 9 bases between them. This CDR3 is 13 amino acids long. CDR3 loop: CASSYSRGGGYTL. Written as DNA, the CDR3 is TGTGCCAGCAGTTACTCTAGAGGGGGTGGCTACACCCTC.

The J gene is TRBJ2-1, the V gene TRBV15; 14 bases fit TRBD2. The germline V gene encodes CDR1 LNHNV and CDR2 YYDKDF (reference sequence). V shed 4 bases and J 9 bases; nucleotides not matched to a gene: 11. The CDR3 is 17 residues long. The CDR3: CATSTRLAGGPTGEQFF. The CDR3 nucleotides are TGTGCCACCAGCACTAGACTAGCGGGGGGGCCGACGGGTGAGCAGTTCTTC.

The CDR3 protein is CASSAHRVSGNTIYF. In DNA form, the CDR3 reads TGTGCCAGCAGCGCTCACAGGGTCTCTGGAAACACCATATATTTT. This sequence joins TRBV9 and TRBJ1-3, with a tentative D call TRBD1 (6 bases). The CDR3 runs 15 residues. Trimming left V 3 bases short and J 0 bases short, with 10 bases between. Germline CDR1 SGDLS, CDR2 YYNGEE.

The J gene is TRBJ2-4, the V gene TRBV2; a possible D gene is TRBD1 (5 bases). This CDR3 spans 12 amino acids. V gave up 1 base and J gave up 10 bases, with 8 bases separating them. The germline V gene encodes CDR1 SNHLY and CDR2 FYNNEI. DNA for the CDR3: TGTGCCAGCAGTGAAGAGGGGCGGATTCAGTACTTC. Its translation: CASSEEGRIQYF.

The chain joins TRBV29-1 to TRBJ2-7; perhaps D is TRBD1 or TRBD2 (5 bases each). CDR1 and CDR2 from the germline V gene are SQVTM and ANQGSEA. The V and J ends lost 6 bases and 6 bases respectively, with 9 bases between them. CDR3 size: 10 residues. The CDR3, as DNA: TGCAGCGTGGGGACCGGCGAGCAGTACTTC. Translated, it gives CSVGTGEQYF.

The V call is TRBV2, the J call TRBJ1-4; 8 bases fit TRBD1. Per germline, CDR1 SNHLY and CDR2 FYNNEI. The ends lost 6 bases at V and 8 bases at J; junction bases unmatched: 8. The CDR3 totals 14 residues. CDR3 bases: TGTGCCAGCAGCGCCGACAGGGGAGTGGAAAAACTGTTTTTT. This gives the protein CASSADRGVEKLFF.

J is TRBJ2-3 and V is TRBV7-2; D is ambiguous. The CDR3 is made up of 11 amino acids. Trimming pared 5 bases from V and 6 bases from J, leaving 6 bases between. Germline V gives CDR1 SGHTA, CDR2 FQGNSA. The CDR3 nucleotides read TGTGCCAGCAGCCCAAGGGATACGCAGTATTTT. Translated: CASSPRDTQYF.

The chain is built from TRBV7-9 and TRBJ1-2; tentative D call: TRBD1 (5 bases). V was clipped by 5 bases and J by 6 bases, with 19 bases between them. Germline CDR1 and CDR2: SEHNR and FQNEAQ (reference sequence). The CDR3 extends over 15 amino acids. The CDR3 DNA is TGTGCCAGCAGCACTAGAGACAGTCCTCGGGATGGCTACACCTTC. This gives the protein CASSTRDSPRDGYTF.

This clone was seen a few times. Written as DNA, the CDR3 is TGTGCCAGCACGACGGTTACCGGGGAGCTGTTTTTT. It specifies CASTTVTGELFF. This chain links TRBV2 with TRBJ2-2; D gene unclear. This CDR3 region has 12 residues. Germline loops: CDR1 SNHLY, CDR2 FYNNEI. The germline V and J ends were trimmed by 7 bases and 5 bases, with 8 bases remaining between them.

The chain combines TRBV19 with TRBJ2-7; 8 nucleotides match TRBD2. The CDR3 is 14 amino acids. Germline V gene lookup returns CDR1 LNHDA and CDR2 SQIVND (reference sequence). J gave up 0 bases and V 7 bases, and 5 bases lay outside the gene matches. CDR3 bases: TGTGCCAGTACCCGGGGGGGTAGCTCCTACGAGCAGTACTTC. Translated, it gives CASTRGGSSYEQYF.

The chain recombines TRBV7-3 with TRBJ1-1, with D hard to call. The length of the CDR3 is 13 residues. The V end was cut by 2 bases, the J end by 2 bases, with 6 bases between. Per germline, CDR1 SGHTA and CDR2 FQGTGA. CDR3 sequence reads: CASSLDRNTEAFF. The CDR3 coding sequence is TGTGCCAGCAGCTTAGACCGAAACACTGAAGCTTTCTTT.

The chain employs TRBV7-9 and TRBJ2-1; D is possibly TRBD2 (7 bases). The V gene's germline CDR1 is SEHNR and CDR2 FQNEAQ (reference sequence). This CDR3 spans 13 amino acids. The ends were cut back, 5 bases at V and 9 bases at J, with 14 bases in the middle. CDR3 DNA sequence: TGTGCCAGCAGCCCGGTCGGGGGGCCTGAGCAGTTCTTC. Protein product: CASSPVGGPEQFF.

The genes are TRBV11-3 and TRBJ2-5; TRBD1 matches at 7 bases. The J call is doubtful: the DNA matches TRBJ2-7 better. Germline CDR1 SGHNT, CDR2 YENEEA. The length of the CDR3 is 13 residues. CDR3: CASSPGTAYEQYF. The CDR3 bases are TGTGCCAGCAGCCCCGGGACAGCCTACGAGCAGTACTTC.

The genes are TRBV27 and TRBJ1-1; D not resolved. This CDR3 is built from 15 residues. V was cut by 5 bases and J by 7 bases, with 20 bases left in between. The V gene's germline CDR1 is MNHEY and CDR2 SMNVEV (reference sequence). The CDR3: CASSTYDRPGSEAFF. The CDR3 region has the DNA TGTGCCAGCAGTACTTATGATAGACCCGGGAGTGAAGCTTTCTTT.

With respect to this clone: A read error may account for a junction end that differs from germline. The gene calls are TRBV7-7 and TRBJ1-5; maybe TRBD1 (6 bases). Germline V gives CDR1 SSHAT, CDR2 FNYEAQ (reference sequence). The CDR3 has 15 residues. The DNA of the CDR3 is TGTGCTAGCAGCTTAGGGGGGGAAGAGAATCAGCCCCAGCATTTT. Translation: CASSLGGEENQPQHF.

The chain joins TRBV6-5 to TRBJ1-1; 8 nucleotides agree with TRBD1. CDR1 MNHEY and CDR2 SVGAGI come from the germline V gene. The CDR3 has 15 amino acids. V was pared by 6 bases and J by 4 bases, with 10 bases of the junction left unmatched. For the CDR3, the DNA is TGTGCCAGCAGGTTACGTCACAGGGGGGGCACTGAAGCTTTCTTT. This translates into CASRLRHRGGTEAFF.

The chain uses TRBV7-8 and TRBJ2-5, with 8 nucleotides matching TRBD1. CDR3 size: 14 residues. Germline CDR1 is SGHVS and CDR2 is FQNEAQ. V was pared by 4 bases and J by 4 bases, with 5 bases of the junction left unmatched. CDR3 nucleotides: TGTGCCAGCAGCTCCGGACAGGGCTTAGAGACCCAGTACTTC. Translation: CASSSGQGLETQYF.

This chain uses TRBV13 with TRBJ1-2; no reliable D call. Germline V CDR1 and CDR2: PRHDT, FYEKMQ (reference sequence). The CDR3 covers 13 residues. V lost 4 bases to trimming and J lost 2 bases, with 8 bases between them. The CDR3 protein is CASSSTANYGYTF. CDR3 DNA sequence: TGTGCCAGCAGCTCCACCGCCAACTATGGCTACACCTTC.

The rearrangement links TRBV7-2 to TRBJ2-1; no clear D gene. From germline, CDR1 is SGHTA and CDR2 FQGNSA. The CDR3 runs to 13 residues. Trimming cost V 3 bases and J 5 bases, with 8 bases left between them. The CDR3 DNA reads TGTGCCAGCAGCTTTACCGGCGACAATGAGCAGTTCTTC. This sequence encodes CASSFTGDNEQFF.

CDR3 sequence reads: CASSWPPTTTSSGANVLTF. Written as DNA, the CDR3 is TGTGCCAGCAGCTGGCCCCCCACAACCACGAGCTCTGGGGCCAACGTCCTGACTTTC. The rearrangement joins TRBV7-9 to TRBJ2-6; D ambiguous. Trimming left V 4 bases short and J 0 bases short, with 19 bases between. Germline CDR1 is SEHNR and CDR2 is FQNEAQ (reference sequence). This CDR3 is 19 amino acids long.

The V call is TRBV7-9, the J call TRBJ2-1; 7 positions agree with TRBD2. The V segment lost 7 bases and the J segment 6 bases; nucleotides outside the gene matches: 6. The CDR3 is made up of 13 amino acids. Germline loops: CDR1 SEHNR, CDR2 FQNEAQ (reference sequence). CDR3 region: CASTGGSFNEQFF. CDR3 nucleotide sequence: TGTGCCAGCACCGGGGGGAGCTTCAATGAGCAGTTCTTC. Supplemented by reference TRBV7-9 and TRBJ2-1, the full variable domain reads DTGVSQNPRHKITKRGQNVTFRCDPISEHNRLYWYRQTLGQGPEFLTYFQNEAQLEKSRLLSDRFSAERPKGSFSTLEIQRTEQGDSAMYLCASTGGSFNEQFFGPGTRLTVL.

There are a few counts of this clone. This sample includes further DNA sequences coding for the same CDR3. J is TRBJ1-2 and V is TRBV6-5; 7 bases map to TRBD1. Trimming removed 2 bases from V and 4 bases from J; junction bases left unmatched: 10. Germline CDR1 MNHEY, CDR2 SVGAGI. There are 16 residues in the CDR3. CDR3 amino acids: CASSYQRTGGGYGYTF. CDR3 DNA: TGTGCCAGCAGTTACCAGAGGACAGGCGGCGGCTATGGCTACACCTTC.